Below are 9 T cell receptor beta chains sequenced from a single sample in a study of CD8+ T cells in alopecia areata. Extracted RNA was reverse transcribed into cDNA, the sequencing template. Assay used: immunoSEQ multiplex PCR; TCRdb lists only in-frame clones, some missing. The data list under 20,000 clones, none observed once; about 32% falls to the top ten. Cells from pooled cutaneous lymph nodes were sorted by CD4, CD8alpha, NKG2D, NKG2ACE and other markers. Sequenced: CD8+ T cells sorted from a lymph node. The source of these receptors is a C3H/HeJ mouse with alopecia areata. This strain has MHC haplotype H2-k.

With respect to this clone: The genes are named according to mouse. The missing CDR3 end, 4 residues past where the read stops, is filled in from the germline J gene. The chain is built from TRBV13-3 and TRBJ2-5; 14 nucleotides line up with TRBD2. The V gene end was trimmed by 5 bases and the J gene end by 1 base; junction bases not matched to a gene: 6. The CDR3 covers 17 residues. In germline, CDR1 is NNHDY, CDR2 SYVADS. The CDR3 protein is CASSPGLGGRDQDTQYF. The part of the CDR3 DNA that was read is TGTGCCAGCAGCCCGGGACTGGGGGGGCGCGACCAAGAC.

This clone was seen ten or more times. The genes and germline here are from mouse. Coverage ceases 4 residues before the CDR3 finishes, and the germline J gene fills in the end. V gene TRBV19 combines with J gene TRBJ2-2; 7 bases align to TRBD1. This CDR3 region has 16 residues. With V trimmed by 4 bases and J by 4 bases, 10 bases remained unmatched. Germline CDR1 is FNHDT and CDR2 is SITEND (reference sequence). The CDR3 sequence: CASSHNRGGGTGQLYF. The CDR3 bases that were read are TGTGCCAGCAGTCATAACAGGGGCGGGGGCACCGGG.

About this clone itself: The gene names given are mouse names. CDR3 bases read: TGTGCCAGCAGAGACTGGGGGGCTGCAAACACCGGG. As protein: CASRDWGAANTG. The whole CDR3 protein is CASRDWGAANTGQLYF. The chain carries TRBV13-3 and TRBJ2-2; TRBD2 matches 10 bases. The read halts 4 residues ahead of the CDR3 end, with the missing end drawn from the germline J gene. Germline values: CDR1 NNHDY, CDR2 SYVADS. The CDR3 extends over 16 amino acids. V trimming: 5 bases; J trimming: 0 bases; junction bases outside the gene matches: 4.

Remarks on this clone: Genes and germline are mouse. The read falls 4 residues short of the CDR3 end, and the missing part is taken from the germline J gene. V gene TRBV13-3 combines with J gene TRBJ2-1, with a tentative D call TRBD1 (6 bases). The CDR3 sequence is 14 residues long. The V end lost 2 bases, the J end lost 0 bases, and 6 bases lay between the germline ends. The V gene's germline CDR1 is NNHDY and CDR2 SYVADS. The covered CDR3 bases are TGTGCCAGCAGTGAGGACAGTAACTATGCT. Its translation: CASSEDSNYA. The whole CDR3 protein reads CASSEDSNYAEQFF.

This clone showed up just a few times. Gene names are mouse gene names. The read is 4 residues too short to cover the CDR3 end, so that end is filled in from the germline J gene. V gene TRBV31 combines with J gene TRBJ2-5; 12 positions agree with TRBD2. The CDR3 length is 15 residues. The V gene's germline CDR1 is GKSSPN and CDR2 SITVG. The ends lost 3 bases at V and 2 bases at J; junction bases unmatched: 3. The part of the CDR3 DNA that was read is TGTGCCTGGAGCGACTGGGGGGGCGGCCAAGAC. Its protein product is CAWSDWGGGQD. The entire CDR3 protein is CAWSDWGGGQDTQYF.

Worth noting for this clone: At residue 13, the TCRdb amino acid sequence and the translated nucleotide sequence differ, so the protein here is the DNA translation. Mouse gene names apply. The read finishes 3 residues shy of the CDR3 end, and the germline J gene is used to complete it. The rearrangement links TRBV16 to TRBJ1-3, with TRBD1 identical over 9 bases. The CDR3 spans 16 residues. The V and J ends lost 0 bases and 0 bases, in that order; junction bases with no gene match: 0. Germline CDR1 is SGHSA and CDR2 is FRNQAP. Here the CDR3 reads CASSLEGQGSGNTLYF. The covered CDR3 bases are TGTGCAAGCAGCTTAGAGGGACAGGGTTCTGGAAATACG.

This clone was found many times. All gene names here are mouse names. The missing CDR3 end, 4 residues past where the read stops, is filled in from the germline J gene. V and J are TRBV13-3 and TRBJ2-1; tentatively, D is TRBD2 (5 bases). The germline V and J ends were trimmed by 3 bases and 0 bases, with 7 bases remaining between them. Germline V lookup: CDR1 NNHDY, CDR2 SYVADS. The CDR3 totals 14 residues. The part of the CDR3 DNA that was read is TGTGCCAGCAGTGCGACTGATAACTATGCT. Translating it yields CASSATDNYA. The full-length CDR3 reads as CASSATDNYAEQFF.

This clone was observed a few times. TCRdb's protein does not match the DNA translation at residue 11; the protein provided is translated from the DNA. The gene names here belong to mouse. The read finishes 3 residues shy of the CDR3 end, and the germline J gene is used to complete it. V gene TRBV31 combines with J gene TRBJ1-6, with 9 bases identical to TRBD1. TRBJ1-6 is an open reading frame whose function is uncertain. This CDR3 is 14 amino acids long. The trim removed 3 bases at V and 3 bases at J, leaving 0 bases unmatched. Germline V CDR1 and CDR2: GKSSPN, SITVG. Here the CDR3 reads CAWRTGGYNSPLYF. CDR3 bases read: TGTGCCTGGAGGACAGGGGGCTATAATTCGCCC.

This clone was counted a few times. Mouse gene names and germline throughout. The read terminates 4 residues ahead of where the CDR3 ends, so the germline J gene completes it. J is TRBJ2-2 and V is TRBV19, with 10 bases fitting TRBD2. V trimming: 6 bases; J trimming: 2 bases; junction bases outside the gene matches: 4. Germline CDR1 FNHDT, CDR2 SITEND (reference sequence). The CDR3 has 15 residues. The part of the CDR3 DNA that was read is TGTGCCAGCAACCGGGACTGGGGCAACACCGGG. This gives the protein CASNRDWGNTG. The complete CDR3 reads CASNRDWGNTGQLYF.